Shown below are 9 T cell receptor beta chains from a single sample sequenced in a study of blood T cell repertoires in COVID-19 (dated by TCRdb to the early 2020s). The protocol used for the library was the immunoSEQ multiplex PCR assay. The clones in this table, taken by TCRdb from immuneACCESS, are in-frame only. Not every clone is retained; where verified, under half of the shortfall comes from an unresolved V gene, and the cause of the rest is unknown. The sample table lists about 150,000 clones, over 65% of them with a count of one. Roughly 1.7% of the sample rests with the top ten. Sample: peripheral blood. Receptors were obtained from a man older than 75 with acute or convalescent COVID-19.

This rearrangement joins TRBV7-3 to TRBJ1-1; weak D call: TRBD1 (5 bases). Trimming took off 4 bases at V and 2 bases at J, with 8 bases between the two ends. The CDR3 runs to 13 residues. Germline CDR1 SGHTA, CDR2 FQGTGA. This CDR3 is CASSYQGNTEAFF. The CDR3 DNA sequence: TGTGCCAGCAGCTACCAGGGCAACACTGAAGCTTTCTTT.

This chain uses TRBV6-6 with TRBJ1-2; the D gene is possibly TRBD1 (6 bases). This CDR3 region has 13 residues. V lost 6 bases to trimming and J lost 4 bases, with 12 bases between them. Germline assignment: CDR1 MNHNY and CDR2 SVGAGI (reference sequence). In DNA form, the CDR3 reads TGTGCCAGCAGAGACAGGCTCTCCTATGGCTACACCTTC. Translation: CASRDRLSYGYTF.

The chain couples TRBV2 to TRBJ2-6, with D possibly matching TRBD1 (5 bases). From germline, CDR1 is SNHLY and CDR2 FYNNEI. This CDR3 contains 14 residues. The V gene lost 5 bases and the J gene lost 2 bases, with 7 bases spanning the gap. This CDR3 is CASSQGPGANVLTF. Here the CDR3 DNA reads TGTGCCAGCAGTCAGGGCCCTGGGGCCAACGTCCTGACTTTC.

This clone appeared a few times. The chain combines TRBV5-5 with TRBJ1-4; 10 bases are a match to TRBD1. The CDR3 length is 16 residues. The V and J ends lost 2 bases and 8 bases, in that order; junction bases with no gene match: 9. Germline CDR1 is SGHKS and CDR2 is YYEKEE (reference sequence). CDR3 region: CASSLISGTGEEKLFF. In nucleotides, the CDR3 is TGTGCCAGCAGCTTAATTTCCGGGACAGGGGAGGAAAAACTGTTTTTT. Full variable domain (outside the CDR3, taken from reference TRBV5-5 and TRBJ1-4): DAGVTQSPTHLIKTRGQQVTLRCSPISGHKSVSWYQQVLGQGPQFIFQYYEKEERGRGNFPDRFSARQFPNYSSELNVNALLLGDSALYLCASSLISGTGEEKLFFGSGTQLSVL.

The chain is built from TRBV4-1 and TRBJ1-1, with 7 bases that match TRBD1. This CDR3 comprises 17 residues. Germline V gene sequence: CDR1 MGHRA, CDR2 YSYEKL. Trimming cost V 4 bases and J 2 bases; bases outside gene matches: 13. The chain's CDR3 is CASSLRGGRGFNTEAFF. For the CDR3, the DNA is TGCGCCAGCAGCCTCAGAGGGGGCAGAGGGTTTAACACTGAAGCTTTCTTT.

This clone was picked up a small number of times. The J gene is TRBJ1-2, the V gene TRBV7-8; a weak D match, TRBD1 (5 bases). The CDR3 extends over 14 amino acids. The V and J ends lost 1 base and 6 bases respectively, with 12 bases between them. Germline assignment: CDR1 SGHVS and CDR2 FQNEAQ. The CDR3 region is CASSLVPGRNGYTF. The CDR3 nucleotides are TGTGCCAGCAGCTTAGTCCCAGGGCGGAATGGCTACACCTTC.

The sample holds a few counts of this clone. The V gene is TRBV6-6, the J gene TRBJ2-7; D uncertain. The CDR3 covers 14 residues. From germline, CDR1 is MNHNY and CDR2 SVGAGI (reference sequence). The germline V and J ends were trimmed by 5 bases and 4 bases, with 15 bases remaining between them. The CDR3 bases are TGTGCCAGCAGTGACGCAGGCCCAAAATACGAGCAGTACTTC. Protein sequence: CASSDAGPKYEQYF.

CDR3 in amino acids: CASSPQGYEQFF. In nucleotides, the CDR3 is TGTGCCAGCAGCCCGCAGGGGTATGAGCAGTTCTTC. The J gene is TRBJ2-1, the V gene TRBV5-6; perhaps TRBD1 as D (6 bases). Germline V gene lookup returns CDR1 SGHDT and CDR2 YYEEEE. The CDR3 loop spans 12 amino acids. V dropped 4 bases and J dropped 8 bases, with 10 bases sitting between them.

This clone was recorded a few times. This sequence joins TRBV7-8 and TRBJ1-3; 7 bases fit TRBD1. Germline assignment: CDR1 SGHVS and CDR2 FQNEAQ. The junction had 10 bases not matched to a gene; V was cut back by 4 bases and J by 4 bases. The CDR3 is made up of 16 amino acids. CDR3 protein: CASSWGTGTAGNTIYF. The CDR3 bases are TGTGCCAGCAGCTGGGGGACTGGGACAGCCGGAAACACCATATATTTT.